Shown below are 21 T cell receptor beta chains from a single sample sequenced in a study of cytomegalovirus exposure and HLA in healthy donors. PCR used 60 Vbeta primers and 13 Jbeta primers. The method was immunoSEQ multiplex PCR; TCRdb's version includes in-frame clones alone and lacks a portion of them. The profile shows under 200,000 clones, roughly three quarters of them singletons. The sequenced sample consisted of PBMCs. These receptors all stem from a woman in her forties or fifties in good health and CMV-seropositive.

Written as DNA, the CDR3 is TGCGCCAGCAGCTTGACCCGAGGAGGGGAGACCCAGTACTTC. Protein product: CASSLTRGGETQYF. The V gene is TRBV5-1, the J gene TRBJ2-5, with D perhaps TRBD2 (6 bases). V lost 1 base, J lost 5 bases, and 12 bases lay in between. The CDR3 has 14 residues. The germline CDR1 and CDR2 sequences are SGHRS and YFSETQ.

The rearrangement links TRBV5-4 to TRBJ2-3, with 14 bases identical to TRBD2. Germline V lookup: CDR1 SGHNT, CDR2 YYREEE (reference sequence). The CDR3 loop spans 16 amino acids. V shed 3 bases and J 5 bases; nucleotides not matched to a gene: 5. The CDR3 region is CASSSPGLAGVDTQYF. The CDR3 coding sequence is TGTGCCAGCAGCTCCCCGGGACTAGCGGGGGTAGATACGCAGTATTTT.

The chain uses TRBV5-1 and TRBJ2-5; 7 bases agree with TRBD2. The length of the CDR3 is 13 residues. Germline V gene sequence: CDR1 SGHRS, CDR2 YFSETQ. After removal of 4 bases from V and 1 base from J, the junction contained 1 base not matched to a gene. The CDR3 DNA follows: TGCGCCAGCAGCCCTAGCGGCCAAGAGACCCAGTACTTC. It yields the protein CASSPSGQETQYF.

In its sample, this clone was seen a few times. The V call is TRBV7-2, the J call TRBJ1-2; D might be TRBD1 (5 bases). This CDR3 spans 14 amino acids. Looked up from germline, CDR1 is SGHTA and CDR2 is FQGNSA. Trimming removed 5 bases at V and 8 bases at J, with 18 bases between. The CDR3 coding sequence is TGTGCCAGCAGCCCCCGGGGGACTTTTAAGGGCTACACCTTC. Protein: CASSPRGTFKGYTF.

This clone has just one count. This chain connects TRBV19 to TRBJ1-1, with 9 bases fitting TRBD1. This CDR3 contains 16 residues. Per germline, CDR1 LNHDA and CDR2 SQIVND (reference sequence). The ends lost 5 bases at V and 3 bases at J; junction bases unmatched: 10. CDR3 region: CASSLLSTGGDTEAFF. CDR3 bases: TGTGCCAGTAGTCTACTATCGACAGGGGGGGACACTGAAGCTTTCTTT.

The chain combines TRBV6-5 with TRBJ1-5; 8 positions match TRBD1. The CDR3 consists of 14 residues. Germline CDR1 MNHEY, CDR2 SVGAGI. The J segment lost 5 bases and the V segment lost 5 bases, leaving 5 bases of the junction unmatched. The DNA of the CDR3 is TGTGCCAGCAGTCGGACAGGGAGCGATCAGCCCCAGCATTTT. Its translation: CASSRTGSDQPQHF.

This clone has just a few counts. The rearrangement joins TRBV5-4 to TRBJ2-7; possible D gene TRBD2, 5 bases. The CDR3 is 14 residues long. Germline lookup yields CDR1 SGHNT and CDR2 YYREEE (reference sequence). V lost 1 base and J lost 3, with 11 bases in between. DNA of the CDR3: TGTGCCAGCAGCTTGTTGGGAGCTAACTACGAGCAGTACTTC. This translates into CASSLLGANYEQYF.

The chain carries TRBV7-2 and TRBJ2-7; D is undetermined. The germline gives CDR1 SGHTA, CDR2 FQGNSA. This CDR3 has 13 amino acids. V gave up 1 base and J gave up 6 bases, with 10 bases separating them. The CDR3 DNA is TGTGCCAGCAGCTTAGTTCAGGCTGGCGAGCAGTACTTC. Its protein product is CASSLVQAGEQYF.

The chain has TRBV7-3 and TRBJ2-1; D is unclear. The CDR3 covers 13 residues. The germline V gene has CDR1 SGHTA and CDR2 FQGTGA. Trimming stripped 5 bases from V and 1 base from J, with 6 bases between. CDR3 loop: CASSVRSYNEQFF. In DNA, the CDR3 is TGTGCCAGCAGCGTCCGGTCCTACAATGAGCAGTTCTTC.

The chain employs TRBV7-6 and TRBJ2-5; 11 bases align to TRBD2. This CDR3 is 16 amino acids long. Unmatched junction bases numbered 2, after V lost 0 bases and J lost 2 bases. Germline V gene lookup returns CDR1 SGHVS and CDR2 FNYEAQ. Here the CDR3 reads CASSLATSGEQETQYF. CDR3 DNA: TGTGCCAGCAGCTTAGCGACTAGCGGGGAACAAGAGACCCAGTACTTC.

This clone is a singleton in its sample. Other DNA variants within this sample encode the same CDR3. V gene TRBV5-1 combines with J gene TRBJ1-2; TRBD1 matches at 8 bases. V lost 3 bases to trimming and J lost 2 bases; unmatched junction nucleotides: 3. This CDR3 contains 14 residues. Per the germline V gene, CDR1 is SGHRS and CDR2 is YFSETQ. CDR3 amino acids: CASSSSGGNYGYTF. CDR3 nucleotides: TGCGCCAGCAGCTCGTCAGGGGGCAACTATGGCTACACCTTC.

This clone was counted only a few times. One junction end disagrees with the germline gene, perhaps due to a read error. The chain is built from TRBV4-3 and TRBJ2-6, with 10 bases fitting TRBD1. The CDR3 totals 17 residues. Germline lookup yields CDR1 LGHNA and CDR2 YSLEER. The CDR3, as DNA: TGCGCCAGCAGCCCAGAGACAGGGGGCTCTGGGGCCAACGGCCTGACTTTC. Residues: CASSPETGGSGANGLTF.

V gene TRBV5-6 combines with J gene TRBJ1-1, with 11 positions matching TRBD1. The CDR3 spans 17 residues. The trim removed 4 bases at V and 5 bases at J, leaving 13 bases unmatched. The germline V gene encodes CDR1 SGHDT and CDR2 YYEEEE. CDR3 bases: TGTGCCAGCAGCCCCTTCACCCGGGACAGGGGGTGGACTGAAGCTTTCTTT. Its translation: CASSPFTRDRGWTEAFF.

The rearrangement joins TRBV2 to TRBJ1-5; D ambiguous. The V gene's germline CDR1 is SNHLY and CDR2 FYNNEI. The CDR3 extends over 14 amino acids. V dropped 3 bases and J dropped 4 bases, with 10 bases sitting between them. CDR3 coding DNA: TGTGCCAGCAGTGACAGGACTATGAATCAGCCCCAGCATTTT. This encodes CASSDRTMNQPQHF.

The chain carries TRBV11-3 and TRBJ1-1; tentatively, D is TRBD1 (5 bases). Trimming stripped 5 bases from V and 0 bases from J, with 16 bases between. This CDR3 has 16 residues. CDR1 and CDR2 (germline): SGHNT, YENEEA. This CDR3 is CASSRSGRSVNTEAFF. As DNA, the CDR3 is TGTGCCAGCAGCAGGTCAGGGAGGTCGGTGAACACTGAAGCTTTCTTT.

The chain combines TRBV7-8 with TRBJ2-2, with a tentative D call TRBD2 (6 bases). CDR3 length: 14 amino acids. Looked up from germline, CDR1 is SGHVS and CDR2 is FQNEAQ. Trimming left V 1 base short and J 6 bases short, with 9 bases between. The CDR3 DNA is TGTGCCAGCAGCTTAGGCGGGACCGCCGGGGAGCTGTTTTTT. Translated: CASSLGGTAGELFF.

V usage is TRBV7-2 and J usage is TRBJ2-2; TRBD2 matches 7 bases. CDR1 and CDR2 (germline): SGHTA, FQGNSA. After removal of 4 bases from V and 0 bases from J, the junction contained 8 bases not matched to a gene. The CDR3 has 17 residues. The CDR3 protein is CASSYNGGGTNTGELFF. As DNA, the CDR3 is TGTGCCAGCAGCTACAATGGGGGGGGGACGAACACCGGGGAGCTGTTTTTT.

The rearrangement joins TRBV30 to TRBJ1-2, with D hard to call. The CDR3 consists of 11 residues. Germline V gene sequence: CDR1 GTSNPN, CDR2 SVGIG (reference sequence). Between the trimmed V and J ends, which lost 2 bases and 4 bases, there was a span of 5 bases. As DNA, the CDR3 is TGTGCCTGGAGTCAGTTCTATGGCTACACCTTC. Its translation: CAWSQFYGYTF.

V and J are TRBV9 and TRBJ2-6; D possibly corresponds to TRBD2 (5 bases). V gave up 3 bases and J gave up 2 bases, with 9 bases separating them. Germline-derived CDR1 and CDR2 are SGDLS and YYNGEE. This CDR3 has 15 amino acids. CDR3 in amino acids: CASSDLGAGANVLTF. The CDR3 DNA reads as TGTGCCAGCAGCGATCTCGGGGCTGGGGCCAACGTCCTGACTTTC.

The V call is TRBV7-2, the J call TRBJ2-5; D is undetermined. From germline, CDR1 is SGHTA and CDR2 FQGNSA. CDR3 length: 15 residues. The V end was cut by 2 bases, the J end by 5 bases, with 15 bases between. CDR3 amino acids: CASSLFQNSGETQYF. CDR3 bases: TGTGCCAGCAGCTTATTTCAGAACAGTGGGGAGACCCAGTACTTC.

This clone was seen only a few times. The chain carries TRBV7-2 and TRBJ1-5, with unresolved D. The length of the CDR3 is 13 residues. Per germline, CDR1 SGHTA and CDR2 FQGNSA. V lost 0 bases, J lost 5 bases, and 5 bases lay in between. The DNA for the CDR3 is TGTGCCAGCAGCTTAGCCGGTGATCAGCCCCAGCATTTT. Translation: CASSLAGDQPQHF.